This T cell receptor (beta chain) was sequenced for a study of Tregs in tolerant kidney transplant recipients. Related graft donors supplied nonmyeloablative bone marrow transplants, and mixed chimerism was transient. Unstimulated Tregs (CD4+CD25+CD127-) and CD4+CD25- non-Tregs were sorted from PBMCs. To note about this clone: Its target is unknown.

Overall study results and limits: The most relevant donor-specific Treg TCRbeta repertoire apparently came from expansion with activated donor B cells. Changing PCR primers prevented nucleotide comparison between some patients' samples.

The V gene's germline CDR1 is LGHNA and CDR2 YSLEER. The V gene lost 4 bases and the J gene lost 7 bases, with 16 bases spanning the gap. The CDR3 is 14 amino acids. Repertoires were generated with immunoSEQ multiplex PCR, while TCRdb's copy carries only in-frame clones and drops some. This sample yields fewer than 95,000 clones, of which 80% to 95% are seen a single time; around 1.6% belongs to the top ten. This clonotype was obtained from a human patient who received a combined kidney and bone marrow transplant. Among the T cells, some may be from the graft donor. Specimen: CD4+ T cells from blood (PBMCs), collected 12 months after the transplant. The chain links TRBV4-3 to TRBJ1-2; the D gene is possibly TRBD1 (5 bases). The CDR3, as DNA: TGCGCCAGCAGCCCCAACCGTCAGGGTGGTGGCTACACCTTC. This encodes CASSPNRQGGGYTF.